This record concerns one T cell receptor beta chain sequence. It was the library that attached unique molecular identifiers to individual cDNA molecules. MiXCR, run by TCRdb on the RACE reads, gives a single entry per CDR3 protein. The sample contains more than 150,000 distinct CDR3 sequences, around 30% of which appear only once. Trimming took off 1 base at V and 3 bases at J, with 16 bases between the two ends. Germline-derived CDR1 and CDR2 are DFQATT and SNEGSKA (reference sequence). CDR3 length: 16 amino acids. The record originates from a study of human T cells and chemical hapten exposure. Stated time point: pre-sensitization, week 0. Regarding treatment: therapeutic diphenylcyclopropenone sensitization with weekly scalp DPC.

The chain links TRBV20-1 to TRBJ2-1; the D call may be TRBD1 or TRBD2 (5 bases each). The receptor comes from a woman aged 25 to 39 with alopecia areata. Some clones in this sample may be carry-over from other donors' samples. Sequenced here: whole blood, sampled in connection with sensitization to the hapten diphenylcyclopropenone (DPC). This CDR3 reads CSARALSGGSYNEQFF. CDR3 bases: TGCAGTGCTAGAGCCCTTTCTGGGGGTAGCTACAATGAGCAGTTCTTC.